The 21 T cell receptor beta chains below were found in one sample sequenced in a study of T cell repertoires in cytomegalovirus infection. TCRdb re-called the reads through MiXCR, storing one row per CDR3 protein. The sample records around 800,000 distinct CDR3 sequences, 32% being singletons. The antigens these receptors bind are not known. This material consisted of cultured CD8+ T cells from PBMCs, taken from culture after CMV antigen stimulation. The receptors were gathered from a human donor in good health (CMV status not recorded). Some clones in this sample may be carry-over from other donors' samples.

J is TRBJ2-1 and V is TRBV6-5, with D perhaps matching TRBD2 (7 bases). Germline V CDR1 and CDR2: MNHEY, SVGAGI. The V end was cut by 2 bases, the J end by 8 bases, with 16 bases between. The CDR3 loop spans 15 amino acids. The CDR3 reads CASSYESGGFHEQFF. DNA for the CDR3: TGTGCCAGCAGTTACGAGTCGGGGGGCTTCCATGAGCAGTTCTTC.

This clonotype was seen ten or more times. The chain couples TRBV12-5 to TRBJ1-1; TRBD1 is a possible D gene (5 bases). Germline CDR1 LGHNT, CDR2 FRNRAP. V lost 3 bases and J lost 3, with 23 bases in between. The CDR3 has 18 amino acids. CDR3 region: CASGFVIRRAGGDTEAFF. DNA of the CDR3: TGTGCTAGTGGTTTTGTGATACGTAGGGCGGGGGGGGACACTGAAGCTTTCTTT.

This clonotype was picked up a small number of times. This chain joins TRBV7-9 and TRBJ1-1; weak D call: TRBD1 (6 bases). CDR3 length: 15 amino acids. CDR1 and CDR2 (germline): SEHNR, FQNEAQ (reference sequence). V lost 4 bases, J lost 7 bases, and 19 bases lay in between. CDR3 amino acids: CASSWSDRPLIEAFF. The CDR3 bases are TGTGCCAGCAGCTGGTCGGACAGACCGCTTATTGAAGCTTTCTTT.

This clonotype showed up just a few times. The DNA of the CDR3 is TGTGCCAGCACCTTGGGGGGTGATCTTAAGGGCTACACCTTC. It codes for CASTLGGDLKGYTF. The chain carries TRBV12-3 or TRBV12-4 and TRBJ1-2; D might be TRBD1 (5 bases). V lost 7 bases, J lost 8 bases, and 20 bases lay in between. The CDR3 has 14 residues.

As concerns this clonotype: A junction end diverges from the germline sequence, so it may reflect a read error. The V gene is TRBV7-7, the J gene TRBJ1-3; 7 positions agree with TRBD1. Germline V gene data show CDR1 as SSHAT and CDR2 as FNYEAQ (reference sequence). The CDR3 sequence is 13 residues long. CDR3 amino acids: CASRGTLVNTIYF. The CDR3 DNA is TGTGCTAGCAGGGGGACACTGGTAAACACCATATATTTT.

The gene calls are TRBV4-1 and TRBJ2-1; D might be TRBD1 or TRBD2, each matching 6 bases. The CDR3 runs to 18 residues. CDR1 is MGHRA, CDR2 YSYEKL, per germline. V was clipped by 3 bases and J by 0 bases, with 18 bases between them. The CDR3 protein is CASSHPSMGGDSYNEQFF. CDR3 sequence (DNA): TGCGCCAGCAGCCACCCCTCCATGGGGGGCGACTCCTACAATGAGCAGTTCTTC.

V is TRBV4-1 and J is TRBJ2-6; D gene uncertain. CDR1 is MGHRA, CDR2 YSYEKL, per germline. This CDR3 has 15 residues. V was trimmed by 0 bases and J by 3 bases, leaving 6 bases between them. The CDR3 is CASSQEAFGANVLTF. CDR3 coding DNA: TGCGCCAGCAGCCAAGAGGCTTTTGGGGCCAACGTCCTGACTTTC.

This clonotype was found a few times. The rearrangement uses TRBV7-9 and TRBJ2-2; possible D gene TRBD1, 6 bases. Between the trimmed V and J ends, which lost 2 bases and 6 bases, there was a span of 13 bases. The CDR3 runs to 15 residues. The germline CDR1 and CDR2 sequences are SEHNR and FQNEAQ (reference sequence). CDR3 DNA sequence: TGTGCCAGCAGCTTAATAGCAGGGGAACCCGGGGAGCTGTTTTTT. Translated, it gives CASSLIAGEPGELFF.

The chain has TRBV27 and TRBJ2-1; unclear D gene. The CDR3 spans 15 residues. V shed 0 bases and J shed 2 bases, with 8 bases lying between them. Germline V lookup: CDR1 MNHEY, CDR2 SMNVEV (reference sequence). In nucleotides, the CDR3 is TGTGCCAGCAGTTTATCGACGGACGCCTACAATGAGCAGTTCTTC. Translated, it gives CASSLSTDAYNEQFF.

Only a few counts were recorded for this clonotype. The J gene is TRBJ2-5, the V gene TRBV27, with D tentatively TRBD1 or TRBD2 (5 bases each). Germline CDR1 is MNHEY and CDR2 is SMNVEV (reference sequence). The germline V and J ends were trimmed by 6 bases and 8 bases, with 13 bases remaining between them. This CDR3 comprises 12 residues. The CDR3, as DNA: TGTGCCAGCAGCCCCCTTCGGGGCACCCAGTACTTC. Protein product: CASSPLRGTQYF.

The V and J genes are TRBV6-5 and TRBJ1-1, with D possibly matching TRBD1 (5 bases). Trimming took off 7 bases at V and 3 bases at J, with 18 bases between the two ends. From germline, CDR1 is MNHEY and CDR2 SVGAGI. CDR3 length: 15 amino acids. The CDR3 region has the DNA TGTGCCAGCACCGAAGCATCAGGGTTCGACACTGAAGCTTTCTTT. Translated: CASTEASGFDTEAFF.

The chain employs TRBV7-6 and TRBJ2-2, with 9 bases matching TRBD2. The CDR3 runs to 17 residues. Looked up from germline, CDR1 is SGHVS and CDR2 is FNYEAQ. J was trimmed by 2 bases and V by 5 bases; bases with no gene match: 9. The CDR3 DNA follows: TGTGCCAGCAGCCAATATAGCGGGGGCCTAAACACCGGGGAGCTGTTTTTT. Translating it yields CASSQYSGGLNTGELFF.

This chain connects TRBV7-2 to TRBJ2-1; D tentatively fits TRBD1 or TRBD2 (5 bases each). V lost 3 bases, J lost 6 bases, and 12 bases lay in between. Germline V gene sequence: CDR1 SGHTA, CDR2 FQGNSA. This CDR3 spans 14 amino acids. The CDR3 sequence: CASSFYGAINEQFF. The CDR3 nucleotides are TGTGCCAGCAGCTTTTACGGGGCCATCAATGAGCAGTTCTTC.

The genes are TRBV19 and TRBJ2-1; 7 bases line up with TRBD1. V lost 3 bases, J lost 10 bases, and 0 bases stayed unmatched. There are 11 residues in the CDR3. Per germline, CDR1 LNHDA and CDR2 SQIVND (reference sequence). CDR3 nucleotides: TGTGCCAGTAGTATGGGACAGGAGCAGTTCTTC. This encodes CASSMGQEQFF.

The chain has TRBV5-5 and TRBJ2-3; a weak D match, TRBD2 (7 bases). Germline loops: CDR1 SGHKS, CDR2 YYEKEE (reference sequence). V was cut by 6 bases and J by 2 bases, with 19 bases left in between. The CDR3 contains 16 residues. CDR3 sequence (DNA): TGTGCCAGCATCTATCTGGGGGGGGGCCCCACAGATACGCAGTATTTT. Amino acid sequence: CASIYLGGGPTDTQYF.

The rearrangement uses TRBV7-9 and TRBJ2-5, with 10 bases lining up with TRBD1. With 1 base clipped from V and 7 bases from J, the junction kept 3 bases outside the gene matches. CDR3 length: 14 amino acids. Germline V lookup: CDR1 SEHNR, CDR2 FQNEAQ (reference sequence). CDR3 protein: CASSLEGQGTTQYF. DNA of the CDR3: TGTGCCAGCAGCTTAGAGGGACAGGGGACGACCCAGTACTTC.

This clonotype occurred a few times. This chain joins TRBV27 and TRBJ2-2; D unclear. V was cut by 3 bases and J by 7 bases, with 15 bases left in between. The V gene's germline CDR1 is MNHEY and CDR2 SMNVEV (reference sequence). This CDR3 is built from 15 residues. The CDR3 DNA follows: TGTGCCAGCAGTTTGATACCGCAATCTGGCGGGGAGCTGTTTTTT. Amino acids: CASSLIPQSGGELFF.

This sequence joins TRBV6-2 or TRBV6-3 and TRBJ2-3, with 7 positions matching TRBD1. V gave up 2 bases and J gave up 2 bases; unmatched junction bases: 4. The CDR3 length is 15 residues. CDR1 MNHEY and CDR2 SVGEGT come from the germline V gene. CDR3 nucleotides: TGTGCCAGCAGTTACGGGACAGCTTACACAGATACGCAGTATTTT. Protein sequence: CASSYGTAYTDTQYF.

The genes are TRBV12-3 or TRBV12-4 and TRBJ1-5, with a weak D call TRBD1 (5 bases). The CDR3 spans 17 residues. Trimming stripped 1 base from V and 2 bases from J, with 15 bases between. The DNA of the CDR3 is TGTGCCAGCAGTTTAGGTTCAGGGAATGGGGGCAATCAGCCCCAGCATTTT. Amino acids: CASSLGSGNGGNQPQHF.

The V and J genes are TRBV6-4 and TRBJ1-3; D remains unclear. The ends were cut back, 8 bases at V and 0 bases at J, with 23 bases in the middle. The CDR3 runs 18 residues. Germline loops: CDR1 MRHNA, CDR2 SNTAGT. CDR3 sequence (DNA): TGTGCCAGCGCTCCGGAACACGGAGCACTATACTCTGGAAACACCATATATTTT. Protein: CASAPEHGALYSGNTIYF.

The J gene is TRBJ1-2, the V gene TRBV14; 7 bases align to TRBD1. With 0 bases clipped from V and 5 bases from J, the junction kept 9 bases outside the gene matches. This CDR3 contains 16 residues. Germline CDR1 reads SGHDN; CDR2 reads FVKESK. This CDR3 reads CASSQERAGGSYGYTF. As DNA, the CDR3 is TGTGCCAGCAGCCAAGAAAGGGCAGGGGGAAGTTATGGCTACACCTTC.